These 29 T cell receptor beta chains originate from one sample sequenced in a study of T cell changes during pregnancy in multiple sclerosis. Sequencing was performed with immunoSEQ multiplex PCR; in TCRdb, only in-frame clones are kept and a portion is missing. The sample includes 72,000 or so clones, roughly 93% of them seen just once. The material sequenced was peripheral blood, taken in the second trimester of pregnancy. The receptors stem from a female donor with multiple sclerosis, enrolled in a pregnancy study.

This clone was found once. V gene TRBV6-5 combines with J gene TRBJ1-1, with D tentatively TRBD1 (5 bases). Deletions cut 4 bases from V and 8 bases from J, with 8 bases between. This CDR3 is 11 amino acids long. Germline V gene data show CDR1 as MNHEY and CDR2 as SVGAGI. CDR3 DNA sequence: TGTGCCAGCAGTTCGAACAGGGAAGCTTTCTTT. Its protein product is CASSSNREAFF.

This clone was recorded once. The rearrangement joins TRBV7-3 to TRBJ2-2, with D maybe TRBD1 (6 bases). CDR1 is SGHTA and CDR2 is FQGTGA in the germline V gene. The CDR3 covers 16 residues. Trimming stripped 3 bases from V and 0 bases from J, with 11 bases between. CDR3 sequence reads: CASSLQGSSNTGELFF. CDR3 in DNA: TGTGCCAGCAGCTTGCAGGGGTCCTCGAACACCGGGGAGCTGTTTTTT.

The chain combines TRBV5-6 with TRBJ1-4; 7 positions match TRBD1. The CDR3 is 15 residues long. Germline V CDR1 and CDR2: SGHDT, YYEEEE. Trimming cost V 4 bases and J 3 bases; bases outside gene matches: 6. The chain's CDR3 is CASSPRGTANEKLFF. In DNA, the CDR3 is TGTGCCAGCAGCCCGAGAGGGACAGCTAATGAAAAACTGTTTTTT.

The chain has TRBV19 and TRBJ1-2; TRBD1 is a possible D gene (6 bases). CDR3 length equals 15 residues. The germline CDR1 and CDR2 sequences are LNHDA and SQIVND (reference sequence). V was shortened by 0 bases and J by 4 bases, with 12 bases between the two germline ends. CDR3 nucleotides: TGTGCCAGTAGTATAGAAGAGGCAGGGGTCTATGGCTACACCTTC. Encoded protein: CASSIEEAGVYGYTF.

This chain links TRBV6-5 with TRBJ2-7; TRBD2 might be the D (7 bases). This CDR3 spans 16 amino acids. Trimming took off 0 bases at V and 7 bases at J, with 19 bases between the two ends. Germline V gives CDR1 MNHEY, CDR2 SVGAGI. The CDR3 here is CASSYSTLGGPGEQYF. The CDR3 nucleotides are TGTGCCAGCAGTTACTCGACCTTGGGGGGGCCGGGTGAGCAGTACTTC.

The genes are TRBV4-1 and TRBJ1-1, with D tentatively TRBD1 (6 bases). V was trimmed by 3 bases and J by 3 bases, leaving 14 bases between them. The germline V gene has CDR1 MGHRA and CDR2 YSYEKL. The CDR3 is made up of 15 amino acids. CDR3 residues: CASSHDPWTDTEAFF. CDR3 in DNA: TGCGCCAGCAGCCACGATCCCTGGACAGACACTGAAGCTTTCTTT.

The rearrangement links TRBV21-1 to TRBJ1-3; TRBD1 is taken as the D call from the table, unchecked against the DNA. TRBV21-1 is an annotated pseudogene. The CDR3 runs to 17 residues. The CDR3 DNA follows: TGTGCCAGCAGCAAAAAAGGATGTGGGGCGCCCGGAAACACCATATATTTT. As protein: CASSKKGCGAPGNTIYF.

V is TRBV11-2 and J is TRBJ2-5; 16 nucleotides match TRBD2. This CDR3 contains 18 residues. V trimming: 4 bases; J trimming: 5 bases; junction bases outside the gene matches: 10. Germline V gives CDR1 SGHAT, CDR2 FQNNGV. The DNA for the CDR3 is TGTGCCAGCAGCTCTACGGGACTAGCGGGGGGGCCGGGGGAGACCCAGTACTTC. This codes for CASSSTGLAGGPGETQYF.

This clone has just one count. The CDR3 DNA sequence: TGCAGCGTGGGAAGGACAGGGTACGAGCAGTACTTC. Translation gives CSVGRTGYEQYF. The chain recombines TRBV29-1 with TRBJ2-7, with 8 bases fitting TRBD1. The CDR3 runs to 12 residues. Trimming took 6 bases from V and 4 from J; bases not matched to a gene: 5. CDR1 and CDR2 from the germline V gene are SQVTM and ANQGSEA.

This chain joins TRBV30 and TRBJ1-3; 7 nucleotides line up with TRBD1. This CDR3 spans 15 amino acids. Trimming took 4 bases from V and 3 from J; bases not matched to a gene: 9. Germline CDR1 is GTSNPN and CDR2 is SVGIG (reference sequence). The CDR3 DNA reads TGTGCCTGGAATCACCCAGGGGGATTTGGAAACACCATATATTTT. Amino acid sequence: CAWNHPGGFGNTIYF.

This chain links TRBV7-9 with TRBJ2-7, with 7 bases matching TRBD2. The CDR3 consists of 16 residues. With 5 bases clipped from V and 2 bases from J, the junction kept 12 bases outside the gene matches. Germline V gives CDR1 SEHNR, CDR2 FQNEAQ (reference sequence). CDR3 loop: CASSPGGGFSAYEQYF. CDR3 in DNA: TGTGCCAGCAGCCCTGGGGGGGGGTTCAGTGCCTACGAGCAGTACTTC.

This rearrangement joins TRBV9 to TRBJ2-1, with TRBD2 matching 7 bases. This CDR3 region has 12 residues. Germline CDR1 is SGDLS and CDR2 is YYNGEE. The V gene end was trimmed by 5 bases and the J gene end by 8 bases; junction bases not matched to a gene: 4. The CDR3 sequence: CASRGGSYEQFF. In nucleotides, the CDR3 is TGTGCCAGCAGGGGGGGGAGCTATGAGCAGTTCTTC. The whole variable domain, remainder taken from reference TRBV9 and TRBJ2-1, is DSGVTQTPKHLITATGQRVTLRCSPRSGDLSVYWYQQSLDQGLQFLIQYYNGEERAKGNILERFSAQQFPDLHSELNLSSLELGDSALYFCASRGGSYEQFFGPGTRLTVL.

The rearrangement joins TRBV18 to TRBJ1-6; 8 bases fit TRBD1. Trimming cost V 6 bases and J 10 bases; bases outside gene matches: 8. This CDR3 is built from 14 residues. CDR1 and CDR2 from the germline V gene are KGHSH and LQKENI. CDR3 sequence reads: CASSRGQGLSPLHF. CDR3 nucleotides: TGTGCCAGCTCCCGCGGACAGGGCCTATCACCCCTCCACTTT.

CDR3 sequence: CASSEYFSGNDLYGYTF. DNA of the CDR3: TGTGCCAGCAGTGAATACTTTTCAGGGAACGACCTCTATGGCTACACCTTC. V is TRBV25-1 and J is TRBJ1-2; a weak D match, TRBD1 (5 bases). V was shortened by 0 bases and J by 4 bases, with 18 bases between the two germline ends. Germline assignment: CDR1 MGHDK and CDR2 SYGVNS. The CDR3 contains 17 residues.

J is TRBJ1-3 and V is TRBV5-1, with a possible D match to TRBD1 (5 bases). The CDR3 is 15 amino acids. V was cut by 4 bases and J by 0 bases, with 11 bases left in between. The germline V gene encodes CDR1 SGHRS and CDR2 YFSETQ. DNA for the CDR3: TGCGCCAGCAGCAATGGACAAACCTCTGGAAACACCATATATTTT. This translates into CASSNGQTSGNTIYF. The full variable domain, its missing parts supplied by reference TRBV5-1 and TRBJ1-3, is KAGVTQTPRYLIKTRGQQVTLSCSPISGHRSVSWYQQTPGQGLQFLFEYFSETQRNKGNFPGRFSGRQFSNSRSEMNVSTLELGDSALYLCASSNGQTSGNTIYFGEGSWLTVV.

This clone came up a few times. J is TRBJ1-4 and V is TRBV7-9; no clear D. Germline V gene sequence: CDR1 SEHNR, CDR2 FQNEAQ (reference sequence). V was trimmed by 2 bases and J by 4 bases, leaving 20 bases between them. CDR3 length: 18 amino acids. CDR3 nucleotides: TGTGCCAGCAGCTTAACCGTCTCCCTTAAAGCGAATAATGAAAAACTGTTTTTT. Translation gives CASSLTVSLKANNEKLFF.

The rearrangement links TRBV5-1 to TRBJ2-3; 9 nucleotides line up with TRBD2. This CDR3 has 16 residues. The J segment lost 5 bases and the V segment lost 0 bases, leaving 7 bases of the junction unmatched. Germline V gives CDR1 SGHRS, CDR2 YFSETQ. The CDR3 is CASSLVAAGGRDTQYF. For the CDR3, the DNA is TGCGCCAGCAGCTTGGTTGCGGCGGGGGGGAGAGATACGCAGTATTTT.

The chain joins TRBV4-1 to TRBJ1-4; a weak D match, TRBD1 (5 bases). CDR1 and CDR2 (germline): MGHRA, YSYEKL. The CDR3 loop spans 13 amino acids. The V end lost 0 bases, the J end lost 17 bases, and 16 bases lay between the germline ends. The CDR3 loop reads CASSQDPRGGIFF. The CDR3 DNA is TGCGCCAGCAGCCAAGATCCAAGGGGCGGAATTTTTTTT.

The rearrangement links TRBV7-2 to TRBJ1-6; a weak D match, TRBD1 (5 bases). Germline V gene lookup returns CDR1 SGHTA and CDR2 FQGNSA. Trimming stripped 1 base from V and 4 bases from J, with 8 bases between. This CDR3 region has 15 residues. CDR3 in DNA: TGTGCCAGCAGCTTAGGCGGGGGGTATAATTCACCCCTCCACTTT. Its translation is CASSLGGGYNSPLHF.

V and J are TRBV11-3 and TRBJ2-1; maybe TRBD2 (7 bases). Germline V gene lookup returns CDR1 SGHNT and CDR2 YENEEA. The CDR3 is made up of 15 amino acids. With 1 base removed from V and 5 bases from J, the gap between germline ends came to 12 bases. CDR3 protein: CASSLGRGANNEQFF. The DNA of the CDR3 is TGTGCCAGCAGCTTAGGTCGGGGGGCCAACAATGAGCAGTTCTTC.

This chain links TRBV5-6 with TRBJ1-1; D call uncertain. Looked up from germline, CDR1 is SGHDT and CDR2 is YYEEEE. Deletions cut 0 bases from V and 0 bases from J, with 3 bases between. This CDR3 region has 13 residues. CDR3 amino acids: CASSLALNTEAFF. The DNA of the CDR3 is TGTGCCAGCAGCTTGGCCTTGAACACTGAAGCTTTCTTT. Looking up the rest from reference TRBV5-6 and TRBJ1-1 gives the full variable domain: DAGVTQSPTHLIKTRGQQVTLRCSPKSGHDTVSWYQQALGQGPQFIFQYYEEEERQRGNFPDRFSGHQFPNYSSELNVNALLLGDSALYLCASSLALNTEAFFGQGTRLTVV.

This chain links TRBV2 with TRBJ2-4; D is ambiguous. Trimming cost V 8 bases and J 0 bases, with 11 bases left between them. Per germline, CDR1 SNHLY and CDR2 FYNNEI. The CDR3 length is 14 residues. The CDR3 DNA follows: TGTGCCAGCTCACCAGGTCGAGCCAAAAACATTCAGTACTTC. It specifies CASSPGRAKNIQYF.

The rearrangement uses TRBV6-5 and TRBJ2-5; 7 nucleotides align to TRBD2. CDR1 and CDR2 (germline): MNHEY, SVGAGI. The CDR3 is 15 residues long. V lost 1 base and J lost 6; bases outside the gene matches: 8. CDR3 nucleotides: TGTGCCAGCAGTTACTGGGGGACTACGGACCAGACCCAGTACTTC. Translating gives CASSYWGTTDQTQYF.

The chain recombines TRBV18 with TRBJ2-7; 9 bases fit TRBD2. Per germline, CDR1 KGHSH and CDR2 LQKENI. CDR3 length: 15 amino acids. Germline trimming cut 4 bases from V and 4 bases from J; bases unmatched to any gene: 8. DNA for the CDR3: TGTGCCAGCTCACGAATAGCGGGAGTGTCTTACGAGCAGTACTTC. It codes for CASSRIAGVSYEQYF.

The CDR3 bases are TGTGCCAGCTCTCCCGGGACAGGGGGCTTCGGCAATCAGCCCCAGCATTTT. Protein sequence: CASSPGTGGFGNQPQHF. V usage is TRBV18 and J usage is TRBJ1-5, with 12 bases lining up with TRBD1. Unmatched junction bases numbered 8, after V lost 6 bases and J lost 2 bases. In germline, CDR1 is KGHSH, CDR2 LQKENI. The CDR3 spans 17 residues.

V is TRBV19 and J is TRBJ2-2, with 7 bases that match TRBD1. The CDR3 consists of 16 residues. Trimming at V came to 4 bases and at J to 4 bases, leaving 9 bases not matched to a gene. The germline CDR1 and CDR2 sequences are LNHDA and SQIVND (reference sequence). This chain's CDR3 is CASSTDTGVITGELFF. In DNA, the CDR3 is TGTGCCAGTAGTACGGATACAGGGGTAATCACCGGGGAGCTGTTTTTT. The variable domain in full, with the rest retrieved from reference TRBV19 and TRBJ2-2, is DGGITQSPKYLFRKEGQNVTLSCEQNLNHDAMYWYRQDPGQGLRLIYYSQIVNDFQKGDIAEGYSVSREKKESFPLTVTSAQKNPTAFYLCASSTDTGVITGELFFGEGSRLTVL.

CDR3 nucleotides: TGTGCCAGCAGCTTGTCAGGACCCCCGGGGTCGAACACTGAAGCTTTCTTT. Protein product: CASSLSGPPGSNTEAFF. The chain carries TRBV5-6 and TRBJ1-1; no clear D gene. CDR3 length: 17 amino acids. The germline gives CDR1 SGHDT, CDR2 YYEEEE. V lost 1 base to trimming and J lost 1 base, with 17 bases between them. Supplemented by reference TRBV5-6 and TRBJ1-1, the full variable domain reads DAGVTQSPTHLIKTRGQQVTLRCSPKSGHDTVSWYQQALGQGPQFIFQYYEEEERQRGNFPDRFSGHQFPNYSSELNVNALLLGDSALYLCASSLSGPPGSNTEAFFGQGTRLTVV.

This chain joins TRBV2 and TRBJ1-5, with D perhaps matching TRBD1 (6 bases). The CDR3 is made up of 15 amino acids. The germline V gene has CDR1 SNHLY and CDR2 FYNNEI. V was pared by 7 bases and J by 5 bases, with 18 bases between. CDR3: CASTPSGGLYQPQHF. The DNA of the CDR3 is TGTGCCAGCACCCCATCGGGGGGCCTCTATCAGCCCCAGCATTTT.

This clone was counted between two and nine times. The chain has TRBV14 and TRBJ1-1; 7 bases map to TRBD1. The CDR3 contains 13 residues. V lost 5 bases and J lost 1; bases outside the gene matches: 1. Germline CDR1 is SGHDN and CDR2 is FVKESK. This CDR3 is CASSSGGNTEAFF. CDR3 DNA sequence: TGTGCCAGCAGCTCAGGGGGGAACACTGAAGCTTTCTTT.